This T cell receptor beta chain is from a study of T cells after yellow fever vaccination. The V end lost 0 bases, the J end lost 2 bases, and 12 bases lay between the germline ends. CDR3 length equals 16 residues. Germline assignment: CDR1 MNHEY and CDR2 SVGAGI. A single record per CDR3 protein comes from TCRdb applying MiXCR to the 5' RACE reads. The sample records roughly 120,000 distinct CDR3 sequences, about 7.8% being singletons. Study results and limitations: Secondary responses were weaker yet peaked faster, day 5 versus 15.

There are a few counts of this clonotype. The target antigen is unknown. This clonotype was obtained from a man in his late teens or twenties who received the YFV17D yellow fever vaccine. The rearrangement joins TRBV6-5 to TRBJ2-3; possible D gene TRBD2, 5 bases. The material was CD4+ T cells sorted from PBMCs, obtained 35 to 50 days after the first yellow fever vaccination. CDR3 bases: TGTGCCAGCAGTTACTCGAGCGGCTGGAACACAGATACGCAGTATTTT. Translated: CASSYSSGWNTDTQYF.